This entry is about one TCR beta chain. This clone was recorded only once. Its recognized antigen is unknown. One base away there is no much larger clone; base qualities are not given. From its cysteine to its phenylalanine, the CDR3 spans 15 amino acids. Only CDR3 DNA is held: 45 bases, read in frame from base 1. Deletion took 0 bases off V and 4 bases off J, with a span of 12 bases between the germline ends. The germline V gene gives CDR1 as LGHNA and CDR2 as YNFKEQ. TCRbeta CDR3 regions were amplified from genomic DNA by means of the immunoSEQ Assay, a bias-controlled multiplex PCR. Per the original workflow: Nucleated cell counts per sample were estimated from amplification of reference gene primers within the assay. To quantify the absolute abundance of each unique TCRbeta CDR3 rearrangement, sequence reads were collapsed and filtered. For each sample, productive Simpson clonality was calculated by taking the square root of Simpson's diversity index across productive rearrangements. TCRdb provides this immuneACCESS table in a form limited to in-frame rearrangements. Some clones are lacking; in checked studies, under half of them reflect an unresolved V gene, and why the rest are absent is not known. That table furnishes V, J and clone size, whereas the DNA furnished D and trimming. The sample table shows approximately 300,000 clones, and more than 85% are seen once. Jointly, the top ten make up under 20% of the sample.

The source of the sample is a study of blood T cell repertoires in COVID-19 (dated by TCRdb to about 2020). A note on the overall study: Samples from collaborators originated in the United States, Italy and Spain and spanned both the acute and convalescent phases of COVID-19. The prospective study material was composed of cDNA or gDNA derived from T cells, B-cell-depleted T cells, or PBMCs. Deeply sampled blood TCRbeta repertoires from subjects exposed to, actively infected with, or recovered from COVID-19 were included in the dataset. The repertoires were released in a freely available public database intended as a resource for research on the immune response to SARS-CoV-2. Samples came from the ongoing ImmuneRACE study (first 160 participants) plus 1,254 subjects from 6 global collaborators. Nearly every sample came with metadata listing a de-identified subject ID, COVID-19 status, age in years and sex. Where available, HLA class I and class II types were obtained from metadata supplied by the sample provider rather than from assay-based typing.

The paper as a whole reports these results and caveats: How much clinical and demographic metadata was included differed by source and by participant, and the metadata was provided uncurated.

Participants in the prospective study were enrolled through a virtual design, were aged about 18 to 100 years, and lived in approximately 25 United States geographic areas. Cohort assignment in the prospective study relied on participant-reported clinical history from a screening survey and a study questionnaire. Recovered participants in ImmuneRACE Cohort 3 were defined by two consecutive negative NP/OP PCR tests, clearance by a healthcare professional, or resolution of symptoms. Each participant in the prospective study had whole blood, serum and a nasopharyngeal or oropharyngeal swab collected by mobile phlebotomists. Additional blood draws and questionnaires over an approximately two-month period could optionally be provided by prospective study participants. Before DNA extraction, prospective study blood samples were shipped either frozen or at room temperature.

Material for sequencing was PBMCs or T cells enriched from blood (not recorded which). The source of this sequence is a woman aged 25-40 years who had recovered from COVID-19. This chain joins TRBV4-2 to TRBJ2-5; the D region possibly corresponds to TRBD2 (5 bases align). Read as DNA, the sequence is TGTGCCAGCAGCCAAGATACGCTAGAGGGAGAGACCCAGTACTTC. This encodes CASSQDTLEGETQYF.